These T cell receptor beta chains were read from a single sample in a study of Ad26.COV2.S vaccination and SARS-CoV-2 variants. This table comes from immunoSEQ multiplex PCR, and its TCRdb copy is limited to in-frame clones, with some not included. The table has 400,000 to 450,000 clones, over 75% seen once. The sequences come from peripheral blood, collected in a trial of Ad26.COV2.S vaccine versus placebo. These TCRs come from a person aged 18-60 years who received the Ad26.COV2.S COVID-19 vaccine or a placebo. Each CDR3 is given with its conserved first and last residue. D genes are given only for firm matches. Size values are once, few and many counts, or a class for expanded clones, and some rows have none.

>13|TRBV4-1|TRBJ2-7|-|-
TGCGCCAGCAGCCAAGCCCCATATGGCGAGCAGTACTTC
CASSQAPYGEQYF
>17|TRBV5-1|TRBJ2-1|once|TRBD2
TGCGCCAGCAGCTTACCTTCGACTAGCGGGAGGGCCAATGAGCAGTTCTTC
CASSLPSTSGRANEQFF
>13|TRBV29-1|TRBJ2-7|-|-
TGCAGCGTTCTGGGGGACACTTCTTACGAGCAGTACTTC
CSVLGDTSYEQYF
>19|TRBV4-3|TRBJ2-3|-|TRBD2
TGCGCCAGCAGCCAAAAACACACTAGCGGGAGCTTCGGGACAGATACGCAGTATTTT
CASSQKHTSGSFGTDTQYF
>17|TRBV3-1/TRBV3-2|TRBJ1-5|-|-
TGTGCCAGCAGCCAAGATCTCAACAGGGATAGCAATCAGCCCCAGCATTTT
CASSQDLNRDSNQPQHF
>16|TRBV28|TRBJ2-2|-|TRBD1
TGTGCCAGCAGTCCCTACAGGGGGCGGGACACCGGGGAGCTGTTTTTT
CASSPYRGRDTGELFF
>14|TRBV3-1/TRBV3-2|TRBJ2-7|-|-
TGTGCCAGCAGCCAGGGGGGGGCTACCTACGAGCAGTACTTC
CASSQGGATYEQYF
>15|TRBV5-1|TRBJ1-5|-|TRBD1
TGCGCCAGCAGCCCGACAGGGATGGGCAATCAGCCCCAGCATTTT
CASSPTGMGNQPQHF
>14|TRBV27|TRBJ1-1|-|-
TGTGCCAGCAGTTTATGGGGGGATGTAACTGAAGCTTTCTTT
CASSLWGDVTEAFF
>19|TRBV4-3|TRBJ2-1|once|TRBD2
TGCGCCAGCAGCCAAGATCCACTAGCGGGAGGAGGGGTATACAATGAGCAGTTCTTC
CASSQDPLAGGGVYNEQFF
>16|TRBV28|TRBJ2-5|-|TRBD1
TGTGCCAGCAGACCCGACCCGGGGACAGGGCGGGAGACCCAGTACTTC
CASRPDPGTGRETQYF
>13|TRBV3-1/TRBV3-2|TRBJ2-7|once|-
TGTGCCAGCAGCCAAGAGACAGGATACGAGCAGTACTTC
CASSQETGYEQYF
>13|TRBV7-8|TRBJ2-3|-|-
TGTGCCAGTAATGCGGTTAGCACAGATACGCAGTATTTT
CASNAVSTDTQYF
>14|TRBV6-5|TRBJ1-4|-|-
TGTGCCAGCAGTTTAACGGGCCAAGGGGAAAAACTGTTTTTT
CASSLTGQGEKLFF
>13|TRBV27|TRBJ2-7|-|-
TGTGCCAGCAGGCCAATAGGTTGGTACGAGCAGTACTTC
CASRPIGWYEQYF